The clone carrying this T cell receptor (beta chain) has more than one count but fewer than ten. The germline gives CDR1 SGHTA, CDR2 FQGNSA. This CDR3 comprises 13 residues. Trimming stripped 4 bases from V and 6 bases from J, with 9 bases between. This specimen comes from a study of identical twins. Via MiXCR, TCRdb re-called the 5' RACE reads, giving one row per CDR3 protein. The sample comprises roughly 540,000 distinct CDR3 sequences, roughly a fifth of which are singletons, and 0.75% to 0.95% rests with the top ten. The sample was also linked to a second study, of T cells expressing NK-cell markers.

Sequencing was done on a sample of CD4+ T cells sorted from blood. The receptor's source is a woman younger than 30 in good health. V and J are TRBV7-2 and TRBJ2-2; no firm D call. The chain's CDR3 is CASSSPDSGELFF. The CDR3 nucleotides are TGTGCCAGCAGCTCCCCCGACTCCGGGGAGCTGTTTTTT.